This TCR beta chain was recorded in a study of blood T cells in healthy people across ages. The study, taken as a whole, reports: Per million T cells, TCR beta diversity dropped about linearly as age rose. More naive CD4+ cells and higher diversity were found in long-lived than in aged donors.

The CDR3 loop spans 17 amino acids. V was shortened by 2 bases and J by 0 bases, with 16 bases between the two germline ends. CDR1 SGHTA and CDR2 FQGTGA come from the germline V gene. The authors ran a second PCR of about 7 to 11 cycles using a sample-barcoded 5' primer and a J-beta primer mix. Each sample provided no less than 3 million CDR3-containing paired-end reads. Via MiXCR, TCRdb re-called the 5' RACE reads, giving one row per CDR3 protein. Among over 600,000 distinct CDR3 sequences listed, roughly 50% were seen once. In regard to this clonotype: Its matching antigen is unknown.

The donors, healthy Caucasians from Russia, were aged roughly 6 to 90. The TCR comes from a man aged 40-55 years in good health. The specimen was blood. The rearrangement links TRBV7-3 to TRBJ1-1; D uncertain. CDR3: CASSLVVLSSLNTEAFF. CDR3 DNA sequence: TGTGCCAGCAGCTTAGTTGTATTGAGTAGCCTGAACACTGAAGCTTTCTTT.